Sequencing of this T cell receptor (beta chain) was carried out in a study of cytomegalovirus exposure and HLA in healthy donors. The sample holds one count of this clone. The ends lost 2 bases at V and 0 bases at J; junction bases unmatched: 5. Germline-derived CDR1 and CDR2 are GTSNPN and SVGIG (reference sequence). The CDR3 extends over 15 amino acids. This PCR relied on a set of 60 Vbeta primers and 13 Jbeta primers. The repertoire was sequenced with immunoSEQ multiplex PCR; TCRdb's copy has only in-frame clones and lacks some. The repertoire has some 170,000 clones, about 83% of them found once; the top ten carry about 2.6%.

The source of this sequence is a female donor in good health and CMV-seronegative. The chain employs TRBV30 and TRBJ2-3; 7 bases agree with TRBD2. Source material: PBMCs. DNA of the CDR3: TGTGCCTGGAGTCCCCTCGGGGGGAGCACAGATACGCAGTATTTT. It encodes CAWSPLGGSTDTQYF.